This T cell receptor beta chain was observed in a study of a mutant IDH1 vaccine in newly diagnosed glioma. About the study: Vaccine dosing followed radiotherapy by 4-6 weeks, or accompanied temozolomide cycles. The treated group averaged around 40 years old and was about 62% male, around 38% female. Antecedent treatment encompassed radiotherapy, temozolomide, or their combination; the majority received both.

This clone appeared a few times. Its antigen is not known. Time point meaning: week 23, last vaccination. Mutant IDH1 20-mer peptide, at 300 ug, made up each vaccine dose, with topical imiquimod. Each of the donors came in with new WHO grade 3 or 4 astrocytomas that were IDH1-mutant and ATRX-lost. TCRdb's copy holds only in-frame clones and misses some; the assay was immunoSEQ multiplex PCR. The table shows 25,000 to 30,000 clones, with about four fifths occurring only once. V was trimmed by 0 bases and J by 1 base, leaving 7 bases between them. The CDR3 is 14 amino acids. Per germline, CDR1 SGHDT and CDR2 YYEEEE.

Sequencing used PBMCs, obtained from a glioma patient whose treatment included an IDH1 peptide vaccine. The J gene is TRBJ1-1, the V gene TRBV5-6; D remains ambiguous. This TCR was sampled from a woman younger than 45 with glioma. The CDR3 spells CASSLGLPNTEAFF. The CDR3 coding sequence is TGTGCCAGCAGCTTGGGGCTCCCGAACACTGAAGCTTTCTTT.